These 27 T cell receptor beta chains share one sample of origin, sequenced in a study of T-cell reconstitution after alpha-beta-depleted transplantation in children. As it was prepared, the TCRbeta library received unique molecular identifiers. TCRdb called the PCR reads again in MiXCR, with one record for every CDR3 protein. The data hold about 500,000 distinct CDR3 sequences, with approximately 30% observed a single time. The sequences come from PBMCs from the stem cell graft donor, collected from the stem cell graft. The receptors shown here come from a human donor who donated a stem cell graft to a child with aplastic anemia.

This clonotype was seen only a few times. This chain joins TRBV6-2 or TRBV6-3 and TRBJ2-1, with 7 positions matching TRBD2. The V and J ends lost 0 bases and 4 bases, in that order; junction bases with no gene match: 24. CDR1 is MNHEY and CDR2 is SVGEGT in the germline V gene. The CDR3 has 22 amino acids. The CDR3 DNA is TGTGCCAGCAGTTACTCGAAGTCCGAATGGTTAGCGGGCTCCCCGTGGTACAATGAGCAGTTCTTC. Amino acids: CASSYSKSEWLAGSPWYNEQFF.

This clonotype was observed many times. The J gene is TRBJ1-4, the V gene TRBV7-2; no firm D call. The CDR3 is 14 amino acids. Trimming took off 1 base at V and 3 bases at J, with 6 bases between the two ends. The V gene's germline CDR1 is SGHTA and CDR2 FQGNSA. CDR3: CASSLGIANEKLFF. The CDR3 DNA follows: TGTGCCAGCAGCTTAGGGATTGCTAATGAAAAACTGTTTTTT.

This clonotype was observed a few times. The V and J genes are TRBV6-1 and TRBJ2-1; 14 positions match TRBD2. Germline-derived CDR1 and CDR2 are MNHNS and SASEGT. This CDR3 spans 15 amino acids. Trimming removed 5 bases from V and 10 bases from J; junction bases left unmatched: 7. The CDR3 coding sequence is TGTGCCAGCAGTAGACTAGCGGGAGGGAGAGGCGAGCAGTTCTTC. It encodes CASSRLAGGRGEQFF.

The chain uses TRBV28 and TRBJ1-2; 8 bases fit TRBD1. V was pared by 11 bases and J by 10 bases, with 18 bases of the junction left unmatched. CDR1 and CDR2 (germline): MDHEN, SYDVKM. This CDR3 has 14 amino acids. This CDR3 reads CAVLMGAGGDYYTF. The CDR3 bases are TGTGCCGTTCTTATGGGGGCAGGGGGCGATTACTACACCTTC.

This chain joins TRBV7-2 and TRBJ2-3; TRBD2 might be the D (5 bases). Germline loops: CDR1 SGHTA, CDR2 FQGNSA. Trimming left V 4 bases short and J 6 bases short, with 11 bases between. The CDR3 is made up of 13 amino acids. Here the CDR3 DNA reads TGTGCCAGCAGCTGGAACGGGATCGATACGCAGTATTTT. Protein product: CASSWNGIDTQYF.

J is TRBJ1-5 and V is TRBV19; D may be TRBD1 (5 bases). Per the germline V gene, CDR1 is LNHDA and CDR2 is SQIVND (reference sequence). Trimming pared 9 bases from V and 2 bases from J, leaving 20 bases between. The CDR3 extends over 16 amino acids. For the CDR3, the DNA is TGTGCCAGCAAGCCCCTCGACGGCAGGGGCAATCAGCCCCAGCATTTT. It yields the protein CASKPLDGRGNQPQHF.

The chain combines TRBV15 with TRBJ1-6, with D possibly being TRBD1 (6 bases). Trimming took off 0 bases at V and 0 bases at J, with 12 bases between the two ends. The germline gives CDR1 LNHNV, CDR2 YYDKDF (reference sequence). This CDR3 has 18 amino acids. CDR3 amino acids: CATSRDLGQSSYNSPLHF. Written as DNA, the CDR3 is TGTGCCACCAGCAGAGATCTAGGACAGAGCTCCTATAATTCACCCCTCCACTTT. Based on the CDR3 plus reference TRBV15 and TRBJ1-6, the full variable domain is DAMVIQNPRYQVTQFGKPVTLSCSQTLNHNVMYWYQQKSSQAPKLLFHYYDKDFNNEADTPDNFQSRRPNTSFCFLDIRSPGLGDTAMYLCATSRDLGQSSYNSPLHFGNGTRLTVT.

V usage is TRBV25-1 and J usage is TRBJ1-4, with a weak D call TRBD1 (6 bases). The CDR3 is 15 amino acids. V gave up 2 bases and J gave up 8 bases, with 15 bases separating them. Germline V gene lookup returns CDR1 MGHDK and CDR2 SYGVNS. The CDR3 here is CASSEVSGGLEKLFF. The CDR3 DNA reads TGTGCCAGCAGTGAAGTCTCCGGGGGGCTGGAAAAACTGTTTTTT.

V usage is TRBV12-3 or TRBV12-4 and J usage is TRBJ1-2, with D maybe TRBD1 (5 bases). There are 17 residues in the CDR3. The V gene lost 5 bases and the J gene lost 0 bases, with 19 bases spanning the gap. CDR3 loop: CASSGRVDRPPNYGYTF. CDR3 nucleotides: TGTGCCAGCAGTGGAAGGGTAGACAGACCTCCTAACTATGGCTACACCTTC.

The genes are TRBV6-1 and TRBJ2-5; 8 nucleotides match TRBD2. The V gene end was trimmed by 6 bases and the J gene end by 1 base; junction bases not matched to a gene: 16. The CDR3 covers 18 residues. Germline CDR1 reads MNHNS; CDR2 reads SASEGT. For the CDR3, the DNA is TGTGCCAGCAGACTGAGCGGGAGCCCCGGAGTTGCCCAAGAGACCCAGTACTTC. Translating gives CASRLSGSPGVAQETQYF.

The chain carries TRBV24-1 and TRBJ2-3, with TRBD2 matching 8 bases. CDR3 length equals 18 residues. After removal of 2 bases from V and 2 bases from J, the junction contained 11 bases not matched to a gene. Germline V gene sequence: CDR1 KGHDR, CDR2 SFDVKD. This CDR3 reads CATSDSGLAGSVTDTQYF. For the CDR3, the DNA is TGTGCCACCAGTGATTCCGGCCTAGCGGGCTCAGTCACAGATACGCAGTATTTT.

This sequence joins TRBV20-1 and TRBJ1-1; TRBD1 might be the D (5 bases). This CDR3 region has 12 residues. V lost 3 bases to trimming and J lost 5 bases, with 10 bases between them. The germline gives CDR1 DFQATT, CDR2 SNEGSKA (reference sequence). In DNA, the CDR3 is TGCAGTGCTAGCTATGGGGGGACTGAAGCTTTCTTT. Encoded protein: CSASYGGTEAFF.

This clonotype was counted many times. The V gene is TRBV12-3 or TRBV12-4, the J gene TRBJ2-7; 7 positions agree with TRBD2. The CDR3 loop spans 14 amino acids. V was pared by 6 bases and J by 2 bases, with 7 bases of the junction left unmatched. The CDR3 bases are TGTGCCAGCAGCCCGGGAGGAAGAGCCTACGAGCAGTACGTC. It yields the protein CASSPGGRAYEQYV.

The table lists this clonotype with a few counts. This chain joins TRBV7-2 and TRBJ2-1, with D hard to call. This CDR3 has 13 amino acids. CDR1 is SGHTA, CDR2 FQGNSA, per germline. Trimming shortened V by 5 bases and J by 5 bases, and 10 bases separated the two germline ends. The CDR3 spells CASSARVDNEQFF. The CDR3 coding sequence is TGTGCCAGCAGCGCTAGGGTAGACAATGAGCAGTTCTTC. Variable domain in full (rest from reference TRBV7-2 and TRBJ2-1): GAGVSQSPSNKVTEKGKDVELRCDPISGHTALYWYRQSLGQGLEFLIYFQGNSAPDKSGLPSDRFSAERTGGSVSTLTIQRTQQEDSAVYLCASSARVDNEQFFGPGTRLTVL.

In its sample, this clonotype was seen a few times. V gene TRBV5-1 combines with J gene TRBJ1-6, with TRBD1 as a possible D gene (5 bases). The germline V gene encodes CDR1 SGHRS and CDR2 YFSETQ. V was clipped by 0 bases and J by 10 bases, with 17 bases between them. This CDR3 has 16 residues. The CDR3 DNA follows: TGCGCCAGCAGCTTGGACGGAATGGGGACTGGATCACCCCTCCACTTT. Encoded protein: CASSLDGMGTGSPLHF.

This clonotype has a handful of counts. V usage is TRBV12-3 or TRBV12-4 and J usage is TRBJ1-6; D possibly corresponds to TRBD1 (5 bases). The CDR3 extends over 12 amino acids. V was cut by 5 bases and J by 14 bases, with 13 bases left in between. The DNA of the CDR3 is TGTGCCAGCAGTCAGCCAGGGACCACCCTCCACTTT. It yields the protein CASSQPGTTLHF.

The chain employs TRBV5-6 and TRBJ2-3, with D possibly being TRBD2 (5 bases). This CDR3 is 14 amino acids long. The germline CDR1 and CDR2 sequences are SGHDT and YYEEEE. The ends were cut back, 4 bases at V and 4 bases at J, with 13 bases in the middle. CDR3 in DNA: TGTGCCAGCAGCAACGTTCGGGGTCCAGATACGCAGTATTTT. It translates to CASSNVRGPDTQYF.

This chain links TRBV20-1 with TRBJ2-7, with 13 bases matching TRBD2. J was trimmed by 6 bases and V by 8 bases; bases with no gene match: 10. Germline values: CDR1 DFQATT, CDR2 SNEGSKA (reference sequence). There are 14 residues in the CDR3. CDR3 region: CSSNGLAGVPEQYF. CDR3 nucleotide sequence: TGCAGTTCGAATGGACTAGCGGGAGTTCCCGAGCAGTACTTC.

This clonotype was detected a few times. The chain couples TRBV19 to TRBJ1-2; D is ambiguous. The germline gives CDR1 LNHDA, CDR2 SQIVND (reference sequence). V gave up 0 bases and J gave up 5 bases, with 7 bases separating them. The CDR3 spans 13 residues. CDR3 loop: CASSIDGQYGYTF. CDR3 sequence (DNA): TGTGCCAGTAGTATAGACGGGCAATATGGCTACACCTTC.

This clonotype turned up a few times. This rearrangement joins TRBV18 to TRBJ2-5, with D possibly TRBD2 on 5 matching bases. V was shortened by 3 bases and J by 1 base, with 9 bases between the two germline ends. The CDR3 has 14 amino acids. Germline CDR1 KGHSH, CDR2 LQKENI. Here the CDR3 reads CASSPSGIQETQYF. The CDR3 DNA is TGTGCCAGCTCACCCTCGGGGATCCAAGAGACCCAGTACTTC.

This chain uses TRBV5-6 with TRBJ1-4, with 12 bases identical to TRBD1. CDR3 length: 14 amino acids. J gave up 10 bases and V 3 bases, and 4 bases lay outside the gene matches. Germline V gene lookup returns CDR1 SGHDT and CDR2 YYEEEE. The CDR3 coding sequence is TGTGCCAGCAGCTACGGGACAGGGGGCTCAAAACTGTTTTTT. It is translated as CASSYGTGGSKLFF.

J is TRBJ2-1 and V is TRBV12-3 or TRBV12-4, with unresolved D. V lost 1 base and J lost 6, with 13 bases in between. This CDR3 contains 15 residues. This chain's CDR3 is CASSLGPLVSNEQFF. The CDR3 DNA follows: TGTGCCAGCAGTTTAGGACCGCTCGTGTCCAATGAGCAGTTCTTC.

V and J are TRBV5-1 and TRBJ2-7, with a possible D match to TRBD2 (6 bases). CDR3 length equals 15 residues. The germline V gene encodes CDR1 SGHRS and CDR2 YFSETQ. V was shortened by 0 bases and J by 7 bases, with 17 bases between the two germline ends. This chain's CDR3 is CASSLGSSGRKEQYF. CDR3 nucleotides: TGCGCCAGCAGCTTGGGGAGCAGCGGGCGGAAAGAGCAGTACTTC.

This rearrangement joins TRBV6-5 to TRBJ1-1; 11 bases map to TRBD1. The junction had 6 bases not matched to a gene; V was cut back by 0 bases and J by 6 bases. The CDR3 has 16 residues. CDR1 is MNHEY and CDR2 is SVGAGI in the germline V gene. The CDR3 DNA sequence: TGTGCCAGCAGTTACTCGGACAGGGGGCTAGCGGCTGAAGCTTTCTTT. Protein product: CASSYSDRGLAAEAFF.

The CDR3 spells CASGASVPLGGQGAAEAFF. CDR3 nucleotide sequence: TGTGCCAGCGGCGCAAGTGTTCCTCTAGGGGGGCAGGGGGCCGCTGAAGCTTTCTTT. The rearrangement links TRBV6-1 to TRBJ1-1; 8 bases are shared with TRBD1. The CDR3 contains 19 residues. Germline V CDR1 and CDR2: MNHNS, SASEGT. J lost 6 bases, V lost 8 bases, and 26 bases had no gene match.

The CDR3 region has the DNA TGCAGCGTTGGGGCAGGGCCATATACGCAGTATTTT. Translating gives CSVGAGPYTQYF. The chain recombines TRBV29-1 with TRBJ2-3; maybe TRBD1 (5 bases). CDR1 and CDR2 from the germline V gene are SQVTM and ANQGSEA. This CDR3 is 12 amino acids long. The V gene lost 4 bases and the J gene lost 7 bases, with 12 bases spanning the gap.

The CDR3 loop is CASSLVRYRDNEQFF. The CDR3, as DNA: TGTGCCAGCAGCTTAGTCCGGTACAGGGACAATGAGCAGTTCTTC. This rearrangement joins TRBV7-6 to TRBJ2-1; tentative D call: TRBD1 (6 bases). The CDR3 runs 15 residues. V was trimmed by 1 base and J by 5 bases, leaving 12 bases between them. From germline, CDR1 is SGHVS and CDR2 FNYEAQ.